Shown below are 24 T cell receptor beta chains from a single sample sequenced in a study of TIL therapy for anti-PD-1-resistant metastatic lung cancer. The time point denotes: pre-treatment sample, taken before nivolumab and TIL therapy. The libraries were made with immunoSEQ v3. Method: immunoSEQ multiplex PCR; TCRdb's copy keeps in-frame clones and lacks some. The data hold 50,000 or so clones, with roughly 85% observed a single time. The sample consisted of blood, taken at baseline. Receptors originate from a woman between 30 and 85 years old with non-small cell lung cancer.

CDR3 nucleotide sequence: TGTGCCAGCAGCCCCCCCGGGACAGACGAAAAACTGTTTTTT. This encodes CASSPPGTDEKLFF. The genes are TRBV7-9 and TRBJ1-4, with 7 bases aligning to TRBD1. The germline CDR1 and CDR2 sequences are SEHNR and FQNEAQ (reference sequence). V was clipped by 5 bases and J by 8 bases; unmatched bases: 8. This CDR3 region has 14 residues. Filled out from reference TRBV7-9 and TRBJ1-4, the complete variable domain reads DTGVSQNPRHKITKRGQNVTFRCDPISEHNRLYWYRQTLGQGPEFLTYFQNEAQLEKSRLLSDRFSAERPKGSFSTLEIQRTEQGDSAMYLCASSPPGTDEKLFFGSGTQLSVL.

CDR3 sequence reads: CASSSGGETQYF. The DNA for the CDR3 is TGCGCCAGCAGCTCGGGGGGTGAGACCCAGTACTTC. The J gene is TRBJ2-5, the V gene TRBV5-1; 7 positions match TRBD2. Per germline, CDR1 SGHRS and CDR2 YFSETQ. This CDR3 is 12 amino acids long. Trimming took 3 bases from V and 5 from J; bases not matched to a gene: 1.

The chain couples TRBV28 to TRBJ1-1; TRBD1 agrees at 11 bases. CDR3 length: 16 amino acids. Germline V gene sequence: CDR1 MDHEN, CDR2 SYDVKM. After removal of 0 bases from V and 4 bases from J, the junction contained 4 bases not matched to a gene. The chain's CDR3 is CASSLWGQGEGTEAFF. CDR3 nucleotide sequence: TGTGCCAGCAGTTTATGGGGACAGGGGGAGGGCACTGAAGCTTTCTTT.

This clone was observed a single time. V is TRBV5-5 and J is TRBJ2-1; D is tentatively TRBD1 or TRBD2 (5 bases each). CDR1 is SGHKS, CDR2 YYEKEE, per germline (reference sequence). The length of the CDR3 is 13 residues. Trimming removed 2 bases at V and 7 bases at J, with 10 bases between. CDR3: CASSFGTLNEQFF. In nucleotides, the CDR3 is TGTGCCAGCAGCTTCGGGACCCTAAATGAGCAGTTCTTC.

The chain is built from TRBV28 and TRBJ1-4; the match to TRBD1 covers 7 bases. The CDR3 is made up of 15 amino acids. V shed 9 bases and J 7 bases; nucleotides not matched to a gene: 14. Germline lookup yields CDR1 MDHEN and CDR2 SYDVKM. CDR3 loop: CASSGGSSVGEKLFF. DNA of the CDR3: TGTGCCAGTTCAGGGGGTTCAAGTGTGGGTGAAAAACTGTTTTTT. Looking up the rest from reference TRBV28 and TRBJ1-4 gives the full variable domain: DVKVTQSSRYLVKRTGEKVFLECVQDMDHENMFWYRQDPGLGLRLIYFSYDVKMKEKGDIPEGYSVSREKKERFSLILESASTNQTSMYLCASSGGSSVGEKLFFGSGTQLSVL.

This chain uses TRBV7-8 with TRBJ2-2; 9 nucleotides line up with TRBD1. The CDR3 extends over 15 amino acids. V was clipped by 6 bases and J by 4 bases; unmatched bases: 6. Germline V gene sequence: CDR1 SGHVS, CDR2 FQNEAQ. The DNA for the CDR3 is TGTGCCAGCAGGCCCACAGGGGGCGGCACCGGGGAGCTGTTTTTT. Its translation: CASRPTGGGTGELFF.

This clone was found once. This sequence joins TRBV13 and TRBJ1-1; D is uncertain. V was shortened by 1 base and J by 1 base, with 4 bases between the two germline ends. Germline CDR1 PRHDT, CDR2 FYEKMQ (reference sequence). This CDR3 has 13 residues. The CDR3, as DNA: TGTGCCAGCAGCTTAGATCGGAACACTGAAGCTTTCTTT. Protein: CASSLDRNTEAFF.

The V and J genes are TRBV28 and TRBJ2-7, with 9 bases fitting TRBD2. Germline values: CDR1 MDHEN, CDR2 SYDVKM. After removal of 3 bases from V and 1 base from J, the junction contained 7 bases not matched to a gene. CDR3 length: 16 residues. CDR3 residues: CASSFSLAGLSYEQYF. Written as DNA, the CDR3 is TGTGCCAGCAGTTTTTCGCTAGCGGGGCTTTCCTACGAGCAGTACTTC.

The chain is built from TRBV6-5 and TRBJ1-3, with 7 bases matching TRBD1. Losses at the gene ends were 6 bases for V and 9 bases for J; bases not matched to a gene: 8. CDR3 size: 13 residues. Germline-derived CDR1 and CDR2 are MNHEY and SVGAGI. DNA of the CDR3: TGTGCCAGCAGGGACAGGTTGCAGGGCACCATATATTTT. As protein: CASRDRLQGTIYF.

This chain joins TRBV11-2 and TRBJ1-2, with 8 bases aligning to TRBD1. CDR3 size: 15 residues. V trimming: 5 bases; J trimming: 4 bases; junction bases outside the gene matches: 9. Germline assignment: CDR1 SGHAT and CDR2 FQNNGV. CDR3 coding DNA: TGTGCCAGCAGCAAACCGACAGGGGACGGCTATGGCTACACCTTC. Amino acid sequence: CASSKPTGDGYGYTF.

This clone occurred once. The chain couples TRBV5-1 to TRBJ2-7; D unclear. The CDR3 has 13 amino acids. V lost 0 bases and J 6 bases, leaving 10 bases between the germline ends. Germline values: CDR1 SGHRS, CDR2 YFSETQ. The CDR3 loop reads CASSLATPSEQYF. In DNA form, the CDR3 reads TGCGCCAGCAGCTTGGCCACACCCTCCGAGCAGTACTTC. Variable domain in full (rest from reference TRBV5-1 and TRBJ2-7): KAGVTQTPRYLIKTRGQQVTLSCSPISGHRSVSWYQQTPGQGLQFLFEYFSETQRNKGNFPGRFSGRQFSNSRSEMNVSTLELGDSALYLCASSLATPSEQYFGPGTRLTVT.

The rearrangement joins TRBV27 to TRBJ2-1, with TRBD2 identical over 12 bases. V gave up 5 bases and J gave up 6 bases; unmatched junction bases: 8. CDR3 length equals 16 residues. Germline lookup yields CDR1 MNHEY and CDR2 SMNVEV (reference sequence). The CDR3 region is CASSLRGLAGPNEQFF. As DNA, the CDR3 is TGTGCCAGCAGTCTACGGGGACTAGCGGGTCCCAATGAGCAGTTCTTC.

V gene TRBV10-3 combines with J gene TRBJ2-7; weak D call: TRBD2 (5 bases). This CDR3 region has 14 residues. Per germline, CDR1 ENHRY and CDR2 SYGVKD. The V end was cut by 0 bases, the J end by 2 bases, with 8 bases between. The CDR3 nucleotides are TGTGCCATCAGTGAGTCAGAGGGCCCCTACGAGCAGTACTTC. Amino acid sequence: CAISESEGPYEQYF.

On this clone: The same CDR3 also results from other DNA sequences found in this sample. The chain uses TRBV27 and TRBJ2-6; D unresolved. This CDR3 is built from 13 residues. The V end was cut by 0 bases, the J end by 3 bases, with 0 bases between. CDR1 MNHEY and CDR2 SMNVEV come from the germline V gene (reference sequence). The CDR3 loop is CASSLSGANVLTF. CDR3 bases: TGTGCCAGCAGTTTATCTGGGGCCAACGTCCTGACTTTC.

The rearrangement uses TRBV6-5 and TRBJ2-7; 8 bases fit TRBD1. V gave up 5 bases and J gave up 3 bases; unmatched junction bases: 9. Germline loops: CDR1 MNHEY, CDR2 SVGAGI. This CDR3 spans 15 amino acids. The CDR3, as DNA: TGTGCCAGCAGTCCAAGTACAGGGGGAGTCTACGAGCAGTACTTC. Translation: CASSPSTGGVYEQYF.

V and J are TRBV6-1 and TRBJ1-4, with TRBD1 identical over 7 bases. After removal of 5 bases from V and 8 bases from J, the junction contained 5 bases not matched to a gene. The CDR3 loop spans 13 amino acids. In germline, CDR1 is MNHNS, CDR2 SASEGT. CDR3 region: CASSQDRSEKLFF. The DNA of the CDR3 is TGTGCCAGCAGTCAGGACAGGAGCGAAAAACTGTTTTTT.

CDR3 DNA sequence: TGTGCTAGTGGTTTGGTACCGGCCGGCGGCACAGATACGCAGTATTTT. Translating it yields CASGLVPAGGTDTQYF. J is TRBJ2-3 and V is TRBV12-5, with D unresolved. The germline V gene has CDR1 LGHNT and CDR2 FRNRAP. This CDR3 spans 16 amino acids. Trimming cost V 0 bases and J 1 base, with 11 bases left between them. The full variable domain, its missing parts supplied by reference TRBV12-5 and TRBJ2-3, is DARVTQTPRHKVTEMGQEVTMRCQPILGHNTVFWYRQTMMQGLELLAYFRNRAPLDDSGMPKDRFSAEMPDATLATLKIQPSEPRDSAVYFCASGLVPAGGTDTQYFGPGTRLTVL.

This clone has a handful of counts. The same CDR3 arises from other DNA sequences in this sample as well. The chain joins TRBV18 to TRBJ1-5, with 9 bases identical to TRBD1. V gave up 3 bases and J gave up 2 bases; unmatched junction bases: 2. This CDR3 spans 15 amino acids. Per germline, CDR1 KGHSH and CDR2 LQKENI. In DNA, the CDR3 is TGTGCCAGCTCACCGGACAGGGGCGGCAATCAGCCCCAGCATTTT. Translated: CASSPDRGGNQPQHF.

The chain joins TRBV4-1 to TRBJ2-3; D perhaps matches TRBD2 (6 bases). Germline V CDR1 and CDR2: MGHRA, YSYEKL. V was shortened by 4 bases and J by 5 bases, with 7 bases between the two germline ends. This CDR3 has 12 amino acids. The CDR3 nucleotides read TGCGCCAGCAGCCTGGAGGGAGATACGCAGTATTTT. It specifies CASSLEGDTQYF.

Here the CDR3 DNA reads TGTGCCAGCAGTTTAAAAGCAGCCTCCAACGTCCTGACTTTC. It encodes CASSLKAASNVLTF. This chain uses TRBV28 with TRBJ2-6; D is unclear. Germline assignment: CDR1 MDHEN and CDR2 SYDVKM. Trimming removed 2 bases from V and 8 bases from J, with 10 bases in between. This CDR3 comprises 14 residues. Using reference TRBV28 and TRBJ2-6 for the parts outside the CDR3, the full variable domain is DVKVTQSSRYLVKRTGEKVFLECVQDMDHENMFWYRQDPGLGLRLIYFSYDVKMKEKGDIPEGYSVSREKKERFSLILESASTNQTSMYLCASSLKAASNVLTFGAGSRLTVL.

The chain uses TRBV4-3 and TRBJ2-2; D is uncertain. This CDR3 spans 14 amino acids. Trimming cost V 2 bases and J 4 bases, with 8 bases left between them. CDR1 and CDR2 (germline): LGHNA, YSLEER. The CDR3 nucleotides read TGCGCCAGCAGCCAACGAGTGATCACCGGGGAGCTGTTTTTT. Its protein is CASSQRVITGELFF.

V is TRBV5-1 and J is TRBJ2-5; 11 positions agree with TRBD2. CDR1 is SGHRS, CDR2 YFSETQ, per germline. V lost 4 bases and J lost 4; bases outside the gene matches: 6. CDR3 length equals 15 residues. CDR3 sequence reads: CASSLTLAGGETQYF. The CDR3 coding sequence is TGCGCCAGCAGCCTGACGCTAGCGGGGGGAGAGACCCAGTACTTC.

V gene TRBV6-1 combines with J gene TRBJ2-4; D is ambiguous. The CDR3 has 15 residues. CDR1 is MNHNS, CDR2 SASEGT, per germline. Trimming took off 1 base at V and 1 base at J, with 8 bases between the two ends. In nucleotides, the CDR3 is TGTGCCAGCAGTGAAGAGGCAGGCGCCAAAAACATTCAGTACTTC. Its translation: CASSEEAGAKNIQYF.

The CDR3 DNA sequence: TGTGCCAGCAGCTTCCTATTAGCCGGGACACGAAGCCAAGAGACCCAGTACTTC. This sequence encodes CASSFLLAGTRSQETQYF. This chain joins TRBV7-2 and TRBJ2-5; D may be TRBD1 (6 bases). Germline loops: CDR1 SGHTA, CDR2 FQGNSA. The germline V and J ends were trimmed by 3 bases and 1 base, with 21 bases remaining between them. CDR3 length: 18 residues.